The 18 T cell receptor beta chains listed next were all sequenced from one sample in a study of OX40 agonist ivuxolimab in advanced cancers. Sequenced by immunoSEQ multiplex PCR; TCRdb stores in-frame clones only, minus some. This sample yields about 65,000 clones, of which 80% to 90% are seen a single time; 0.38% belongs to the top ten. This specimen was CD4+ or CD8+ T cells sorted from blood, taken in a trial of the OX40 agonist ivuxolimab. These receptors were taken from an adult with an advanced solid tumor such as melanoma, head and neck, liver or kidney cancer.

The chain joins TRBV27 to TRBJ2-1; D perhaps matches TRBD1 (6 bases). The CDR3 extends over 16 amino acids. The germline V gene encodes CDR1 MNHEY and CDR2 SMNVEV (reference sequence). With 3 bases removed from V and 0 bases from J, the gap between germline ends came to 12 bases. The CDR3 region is CASSFVTGTSYNEQFF. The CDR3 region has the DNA TGTGCCAGCAGTTTTGTAACAGGGACCTCCTACAATGAGCAGTTCTTC.

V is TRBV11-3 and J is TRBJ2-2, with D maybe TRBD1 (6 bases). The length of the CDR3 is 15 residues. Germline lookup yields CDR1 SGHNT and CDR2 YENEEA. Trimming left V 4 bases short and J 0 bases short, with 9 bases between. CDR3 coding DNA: TGTGCCAGCAGCTCCGGGACACCGAACACCGGGGAGCTGTTTTTT. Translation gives CASSSGTPNTGELFF.

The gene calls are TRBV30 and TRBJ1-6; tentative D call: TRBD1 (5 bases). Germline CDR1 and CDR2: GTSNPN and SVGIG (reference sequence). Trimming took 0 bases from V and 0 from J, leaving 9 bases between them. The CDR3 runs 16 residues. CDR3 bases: TGTGCCTGGAGTGTATGGGGGGTCTCCTATAATTCACCCCTCCACTTT. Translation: CAWSVWGVSYNSPLHF.

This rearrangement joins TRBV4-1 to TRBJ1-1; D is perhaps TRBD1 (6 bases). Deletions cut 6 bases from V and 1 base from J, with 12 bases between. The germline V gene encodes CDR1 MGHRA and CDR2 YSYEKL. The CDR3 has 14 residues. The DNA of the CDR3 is TGCGCCAGCAGACCCGCGGACAGGAACACTGAAGCTTTCTTT. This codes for CASRPADRNTEAFF.

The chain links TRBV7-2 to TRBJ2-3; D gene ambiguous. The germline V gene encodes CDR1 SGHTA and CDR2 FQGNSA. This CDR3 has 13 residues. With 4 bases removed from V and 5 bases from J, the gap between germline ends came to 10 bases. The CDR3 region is CASSSPVLDTQYF. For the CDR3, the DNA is TGTGCCAGCAGCTCCCCCGTTTTAGATACGCAGTATTTT.

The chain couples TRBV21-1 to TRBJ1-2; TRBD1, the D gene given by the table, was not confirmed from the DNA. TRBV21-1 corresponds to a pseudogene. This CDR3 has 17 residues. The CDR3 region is CASSKDSGQAPNYGYTF. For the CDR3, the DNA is TGTGCCAGCAGCAAAGACTCGGGACAGGCACCCAACTATGGCTACACCTTC.

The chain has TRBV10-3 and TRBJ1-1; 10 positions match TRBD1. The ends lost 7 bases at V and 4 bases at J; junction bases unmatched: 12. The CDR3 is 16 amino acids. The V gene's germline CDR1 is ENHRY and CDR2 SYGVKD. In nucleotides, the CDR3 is TGTGCCATCACCGGGACAGGGGATCGGCTAAGCACTGAAGCTTTCTTT. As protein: CAITGTGDRLSTEAFF.

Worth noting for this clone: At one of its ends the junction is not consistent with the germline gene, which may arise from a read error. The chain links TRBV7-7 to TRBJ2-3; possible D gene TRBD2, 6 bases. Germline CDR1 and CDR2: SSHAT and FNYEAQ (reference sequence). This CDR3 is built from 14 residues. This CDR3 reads CASSFGEGTDTQYF. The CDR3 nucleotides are TGTGCTAGCAGCTTTGGGGAGGGCACAGATACGCAGTATTTT.

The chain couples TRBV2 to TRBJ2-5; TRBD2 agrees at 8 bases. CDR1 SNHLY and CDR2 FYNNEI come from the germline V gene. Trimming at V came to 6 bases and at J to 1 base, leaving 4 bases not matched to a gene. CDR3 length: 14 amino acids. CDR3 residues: CASSLGLAQETQYF. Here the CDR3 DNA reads TGTGCCAGCAGCCTCGGACTAGCCCAAGAGACCCAGTACTTC.

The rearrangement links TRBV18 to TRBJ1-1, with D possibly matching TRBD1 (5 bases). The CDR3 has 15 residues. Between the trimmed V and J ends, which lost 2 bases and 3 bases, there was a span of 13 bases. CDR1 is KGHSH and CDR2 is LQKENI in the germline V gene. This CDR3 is CASSPTARGDTEAFF. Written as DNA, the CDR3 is TGTGCCAGCTCACCAACGGCCCGGGGGGACACTGAAGCTTTCTTT.

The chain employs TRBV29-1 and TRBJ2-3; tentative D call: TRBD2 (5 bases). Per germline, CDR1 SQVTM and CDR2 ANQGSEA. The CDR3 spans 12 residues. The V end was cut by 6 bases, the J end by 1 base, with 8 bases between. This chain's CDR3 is CSVKEGTDTQYF. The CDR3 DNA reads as TGCAGCGTCAAGGAGGGCACAGATACGCAGTATTTT.

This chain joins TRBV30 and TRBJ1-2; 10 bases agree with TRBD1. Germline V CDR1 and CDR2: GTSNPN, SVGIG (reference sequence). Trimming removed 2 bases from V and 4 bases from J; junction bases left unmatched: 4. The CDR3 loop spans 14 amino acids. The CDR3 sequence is CAWSFRQGAYGYTF. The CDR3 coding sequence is TGTGCCTGGAGTTTCCGACAGGGGGCCTATGGCTACACCTTC.

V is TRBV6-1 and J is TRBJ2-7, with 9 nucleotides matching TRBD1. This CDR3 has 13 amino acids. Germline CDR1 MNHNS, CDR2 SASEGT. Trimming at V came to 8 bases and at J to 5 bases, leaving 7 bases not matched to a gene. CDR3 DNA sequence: TGTGCCAGCGTCGTCGGGGACAGGGACGAGCAGTACTTC. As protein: CASVVGDRDEQYF.

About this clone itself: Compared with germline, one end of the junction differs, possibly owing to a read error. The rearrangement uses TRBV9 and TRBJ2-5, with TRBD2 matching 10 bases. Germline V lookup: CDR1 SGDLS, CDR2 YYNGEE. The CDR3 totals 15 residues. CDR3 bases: TGTGCCAGCCAGAGGGAGCGGGGGGGCCTAGAGGCCCAGTACTTC. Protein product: CASQRERGGLEAQYF.

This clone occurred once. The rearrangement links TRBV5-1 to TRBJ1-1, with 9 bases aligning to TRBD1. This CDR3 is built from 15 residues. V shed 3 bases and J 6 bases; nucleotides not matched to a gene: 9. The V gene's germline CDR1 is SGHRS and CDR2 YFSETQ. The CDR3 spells CASSWGQGFQSEAFF. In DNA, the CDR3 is TGCGCCAGCAGCTGGGGACAGGGTTTTCAGTCTGAAGCTTTCTTT.

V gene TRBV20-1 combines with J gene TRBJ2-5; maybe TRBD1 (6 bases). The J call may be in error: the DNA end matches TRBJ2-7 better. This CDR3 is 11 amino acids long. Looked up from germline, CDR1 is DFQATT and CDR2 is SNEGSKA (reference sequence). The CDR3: CSAAGAYEQYF. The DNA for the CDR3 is TGCAGTGCTGCAGGGGCCTACGAGCAGTACTTC.

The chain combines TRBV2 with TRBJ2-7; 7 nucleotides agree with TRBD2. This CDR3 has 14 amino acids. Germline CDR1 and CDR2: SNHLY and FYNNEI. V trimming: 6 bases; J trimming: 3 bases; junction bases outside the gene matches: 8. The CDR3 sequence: CASSGNSGGYEQYF. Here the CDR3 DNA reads TGTGCCAGCAGCGGTAACTCGGGGGGCTACGAGCAGTACTTC.

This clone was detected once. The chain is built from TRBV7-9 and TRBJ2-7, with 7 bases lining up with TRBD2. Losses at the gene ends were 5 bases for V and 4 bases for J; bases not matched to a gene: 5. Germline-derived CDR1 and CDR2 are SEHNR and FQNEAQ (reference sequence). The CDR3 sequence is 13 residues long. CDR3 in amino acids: CASSAGRSYEQYF. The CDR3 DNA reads TGTGCCAGCAGCGCCGGGAGGTCTTACGAGCAGTACTTC. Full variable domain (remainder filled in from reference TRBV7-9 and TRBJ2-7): DTGVSQNPRHKITKRGQNVTFRCDPISEHNRLYWYRQTLGQGPEFLTYFQNEAQLEKSRLLSDRFSAERPKGSFSTLEIQRTEQGDSAMYLCASSAGRSYEQYFGPGTRLTVT.